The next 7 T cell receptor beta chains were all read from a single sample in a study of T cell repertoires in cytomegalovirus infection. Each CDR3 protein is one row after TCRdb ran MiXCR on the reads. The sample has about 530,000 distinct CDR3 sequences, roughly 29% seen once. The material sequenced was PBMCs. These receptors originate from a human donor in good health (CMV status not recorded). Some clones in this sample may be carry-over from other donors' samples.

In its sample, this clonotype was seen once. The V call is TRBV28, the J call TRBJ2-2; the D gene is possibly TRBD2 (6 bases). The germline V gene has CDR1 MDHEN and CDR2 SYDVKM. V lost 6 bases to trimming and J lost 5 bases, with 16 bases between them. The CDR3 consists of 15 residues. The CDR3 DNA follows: TGTGCCAGCAGAGGGGAGCGGGTTTTAACCGGGGAGCTGTTTTTT. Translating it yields CASRGERVLTGELFF.

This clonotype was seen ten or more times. The CDR3 DNA follows: TGTGCCATCTCGAGTGGGACAGGGGCTGTGGGGGCCAACGTCCTGACTTTC. It specifies CAISSGTGAVGANVLTF. The chain carries TRBV10-3 and TRBJ2-6; 10 positions match TRBD1. The CDR3 runs 17 residues. CDR1 and CDR2 from the germline V gene are ENHRY and SYGVKD. The J segment lost 4 bases and the V segment lost 8 bases, leaving 11 bases of the junction unmatched.

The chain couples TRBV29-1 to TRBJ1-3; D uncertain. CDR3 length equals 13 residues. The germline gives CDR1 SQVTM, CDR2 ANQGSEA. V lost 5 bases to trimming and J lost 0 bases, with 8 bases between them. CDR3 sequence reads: CSVLITSGNTIYF. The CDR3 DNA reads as TGCAGCGTTCTGATCACCTCTGGAAACACCATATATTTT.

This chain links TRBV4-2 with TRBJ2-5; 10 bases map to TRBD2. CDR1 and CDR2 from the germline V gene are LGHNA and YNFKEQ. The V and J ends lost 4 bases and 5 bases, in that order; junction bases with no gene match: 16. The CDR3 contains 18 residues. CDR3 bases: TGTGCCAGCAGCCCTGCGCCTAGCGGGAGCATACGCAGCGAGACCCAGTACTTC. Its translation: CASSPAPSGSIRSETQYF.

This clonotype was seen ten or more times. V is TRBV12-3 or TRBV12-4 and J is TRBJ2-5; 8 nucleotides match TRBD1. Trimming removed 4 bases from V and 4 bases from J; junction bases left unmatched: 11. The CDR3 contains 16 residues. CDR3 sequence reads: CASSSTLRGRTETQYF. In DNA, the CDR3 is TGTGCCAGCAGTTCTACCCTCAGGGGGCGGACAGAGACCCAGTACTTC.

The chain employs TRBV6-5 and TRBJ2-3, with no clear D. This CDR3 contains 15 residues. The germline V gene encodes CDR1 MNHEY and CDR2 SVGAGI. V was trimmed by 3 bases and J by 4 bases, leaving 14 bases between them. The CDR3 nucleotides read TGTGCCAGCAGTTATGACCTCCCACGGGCAGATACGCAGTATTTT. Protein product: CASSYDLPRADTQYF.

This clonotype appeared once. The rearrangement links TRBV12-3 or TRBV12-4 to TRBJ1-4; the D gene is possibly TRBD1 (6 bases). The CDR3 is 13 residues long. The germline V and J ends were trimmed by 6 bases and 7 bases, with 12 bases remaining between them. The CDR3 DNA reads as TGTGCCAGCAGGCAGGGGATGGCTGAAAAACTGTTTTTT. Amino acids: CASRQGMAEKLFF.